The 15 T cell receptor beta chains given below trace back to one sample, sequenced in a study of brain metastases from non-small cell lung cancer. TCRdb's table, derived via immunoSEQ multiplex PCR, lists solely in-frame clones and lacks some. The sample gives some 4,000 clones, 70% to 90% of which show up once; 3.9% is in the top ten. The source material was primary lung tumor tissue. Receptor source: a donor aged 40 or over with non-small cell lung cancer.

This clone appeared a few times. The V gene is TRBV6-5, the J gene TRBJ1-1; TRBD1 matches at 11 bases. The J segment lost 4 bases and the V segment lost 6 bases, leaving 1 base of the junction unmatched. The CDR3 is 13 residues long. Germline CDR1 is MNHEY and CDR2 is SVGAGI. CDR3 loop: CASRGQGATEAFF. The CDR3 DNA reads as TGTGCCAGCAGAGGACAGGGGGCCACTGAAGCTTTCTTT.

The V and J genes are TRBV7-2 and TRBJ1-2; D is possibly TRBD1 (6 bases). V was shortened by 5 bases and J by 8 bases, with 18 bases between the two germline ends. The CDR3 has 14 amino acids. CDR1 is SGHTA, CDR2 FQGNSA, per germline. Here the CDR3 DNA reads TGTGCCAGCAGCAAAACCGGGACACTAACGGGCTACACCTTC. It encodes CASSKTGTLTGYTF. Full variable domain (rest looked up from reference TRBV7-2 and TRBJ1-2): GAGVSQSPSNKVTEKGKDVELRCDPISGHTALYWYRQSLGQGLEFLIYFQGNSAPDKSGLPSDRFSAERTGGSVSTLTIQRTQQEDSAVYLCASSKTGTLTGYTFGSGTRLTVV.

The chain uses TRBV27 and TRBJ2-2; D call uncertain. V lost 2 bases, J lost 4 bases, and 5 bases lay in between. Germline lookup yields CDR1 MNHEY and CDR2 SMNVEV (reference sequence). The CDR3 sequence is 13 residues long. CDR3 DNA sequence: TGTGCCAGCAGTTTAGGGATCACCGGGGAGCTGTTTTTT. This gives the protein CASSLGITGELFF.

This clone was seen a single time. The V gene is TRBV18, the J gene TRBJ2-2; no clear D. The CDR3 loop spans 15 amino acids. CDR1 is KGHSH, CDR2 LQKENI, per germline. Between the trimmed V and J ends, which lost 2 bases and 0 bases, there was a span of 7 bases. CDR3 amino acids: CASSPRFANTGELFF. The CDR3 DNA is TGTGCCAGCTCACCAAGGTTCGCGAACACCGGGGAGCTGTTTTTT.

The rearrangement joins TRBV30 to TRBJ2-3; 12 positions agree with TRBD2. The J segment lost 3 bases and the V segment lost 4 bases, leaving 8 bases of the junction unmatched. CDR1 is GTSNPN, CDR2 SVGIG, per germline (reference sequence). This CDR3 is 16 amino acids long. The CDR3 region has the DNA TGTGCCTGGACTAGCGGGGGGGCCGAGAAGACAGATACGCAGTATTTT. Protein product: CAWTSGGAEKTDTQYF.

V is TRBV6-2 or TRBV6-3 and J is TRBJ2-4; tentatively, D is TRBD2 (6 bases). V lost 6 bases, J lost 4 bases, and 16 bases lay in between. The length of the CDR3 is 15 residues. CDR1 is MNHEY, CDR2 SVGEGT, per germline. The CDR3 DNA follows: TGTGCCAGCAGCCCGGACTTTGGGGGGAAAAACATTCAGTACTTC. The encoded protein is CASSPDFGGKNIQYF.

The chain uses TRBV6-5 and TRBJ2-7; D is unclear. Trimming cost V 6 bases and J 1 base, with 7 bases left between them. Germline loops: CDR1 MNHEY, CDR2 SVGAGI. There are 12 residues in the CDR3. Here the CDR3 DNA reads TGTGCCAGCAGGGGCGCGTCCTACGAGCAGTACTTC. Encoded protein: CASRGASYEQYF.

The chain uses TRBV5-1 and TRBJ2-2; 10 bases agree with TRBD2. Unmatched junction bases numbered 1, after V lost 0 bases and J lost 2 bases. The CDR3 sequence is 16 residues long. Germline loops: CDR1 SGHRS, CDR2 YFSETQ. The CDR3 protein is CASSLGTSGNTGELFF. CDR3 DNA sequence: TGCGCCAGCAGCTTGGGGACTAGCGGTAACACCGGGGAGCTGTTTTTT.

The gene calls are TRBV5-1 and TRBJ2-4; D uncertain. Trimming removed 5 bases from V and 0 bases from J, with 9 bases in between. Germline V gene lookup returns CDR1 SGHRS and CDR2 YFSETQ. This CDR3 spans 14 amino acids. The CDR3 nucleotides read TGCGCCAGCAGTCTTGGGGAAGCCAAAAACATTCAGTACTTC. Translating gives CASSLGEAKNIQYF.

In regard to this clone: At one of its ends the junction is not consistent with the germline gene, which may arise from a read error. Other DNA sequences in this sample translate to the same CDR3. The chain combines TRBV6-5 with TRBJ1-2, with D perhaps matching TRBD1 (6 bases). The CDR3 spans 12 residues. The germline V gene has CDR1 MNHEY and CDR2 SVGAGI. Here the CDR3 reads CASSQGNYGYTF. CDR3 nucleotide sequence: TGTGCCAGCTCTCAGGGGAACTATGGTTACACCTTC.

The rearrangement links TRBV7-2 to TRBJ2-1; TRBD1 matches 10 bases. V gave up 1 base and J gave up 6 bases; unmatched junction bases: 9. Germline assignment: CDR1 SGHTA and CDR2 FQGNSA. This CDR3 comprises 17 residues. CDR3 in amino acids: CASSLVVGQGGVNEQFF. CDR3 in DNA: TGTGCCAGCAGCTTAGTAGTCGGACAGGGGGGGGTCAATGAGCAGTTCTTC.

This chain joins TRBV7-2 and TRBJ2-1; the match to TRBD1 covers 8 bases. Germline V gene lookup returns CDR1 SGHTA and CDR2 FQGNSA. The V segment lost 4 bases and the J segment 2 bases; nucleotides outside the gene matches: 4. The CDR3 has 15 amino acids. This CDR3 reads CASSSGQGTYNEQFF. The DNA for the CDR3 is TGTGCCAGCAGCTCAGGACAGGGCACCTACAATGAGCAGTTCTTC.

This clone was found once. This clone may be a read error of a much larger clone one base away. In the same sample, other DNA sequences code for this CDR3. The V call is TRBV7-9, the J call TRBJ2-2; no clear D. The CDR3 has 14 residues. Germline CDR1 is SEHNR and CDR2 is FQNEAQ (reference sequence). Trimming removed 5 bases from V and 0 bases from J, with 7 bases in between. Written as DNA, the CDR3 is TGTGCCAGCAGCGTGGTATCGAACACCGGGGAGCTGTTTTTT. The encoded protein is CASSVVSNTGELFF.

V gene TRBV6-6 combines with J gene TRBJ1-2, with TRBD1 as a possible D gene (5 bases). V lost 5 bases, J lost 2 bases, and 15 bases lay in between. The CDR3 runs 15 residues. Looked up from germline, CDR1 is MNHNY and CDR2 is SVGAGI (reference sequence). CDR3 DNA: TGTGCCAGCAGTACCCCCGGGACCCAAAACTATGGCTACACCTTC. It specifies CASSTPGTQNYGYTF.

This rearrangement joins TRBV2 to TRBJ2-5; no firm D call. V gave up 4 bases and J gave up 3 bases, with 15 bases separating them. The germline CDR1 and CDR2 sequences are SNHLY and FYNNEI. The CDR3 totals 15 residues. The CDR3 is CASSGIEGTKETQYF. The DNA of the CDR3 is TGTGCCAGCAGTGGGATTGAAGGAACGAAAGAGACCCAGTACTTC. Together with reference TRBV2 and TRBJ2-5, the CDR3 gives the full variable domain: EPEVTQTPSHQVTQMGQEVILRCVPISNHLYFYWYRQILGQKVEFLVSFYNNEISEKSEIFDDQFSVERPDGSNFTLKIRSTKLEDSAMYFCASSGIEGTKETQYFGPGTRLLVL.